This TCR beta chain is drawn from a study of response to subunit inactivated influenza vaccine. The study, taken as a whole, reports: Authors suggested each seasonal flu vaccination may recruit only limited numbers of new T cells.

Comments on this clonotype: What it recognizes is unknown.

V lost 1 base and J lost 0, with 12 bases in between. Germline V lookup: CDR1 SGHAT, CDR2 FQNNGV. The CDR3 runs to 17 residues. TCRdb redid the calling of the RT-PCR reads with MiXCR, one entry per CDR3 protein. This sample has approximately 160,000 distinct CDR3 sequences, with approximately 11% found just once. The clonotype was recovered from a man between 50 and 70 years old who received an inactivated influenza vaccine. The chain has TRBV11-2 and TRBJ2-2, with D perhaps TRBD1 (5 bases). Sequenced here: CD8+ T cells sorted from PBMCs, sampled around 25 months after vaccination. CDR3 in amino acids: CASSLVQGPSNTGELFF. The CDR3 DNA reads as TGTGCCAGCAGCTTAGTTCAGGGCCCATCGAACACCGGGGAGCTGTTTTTT.